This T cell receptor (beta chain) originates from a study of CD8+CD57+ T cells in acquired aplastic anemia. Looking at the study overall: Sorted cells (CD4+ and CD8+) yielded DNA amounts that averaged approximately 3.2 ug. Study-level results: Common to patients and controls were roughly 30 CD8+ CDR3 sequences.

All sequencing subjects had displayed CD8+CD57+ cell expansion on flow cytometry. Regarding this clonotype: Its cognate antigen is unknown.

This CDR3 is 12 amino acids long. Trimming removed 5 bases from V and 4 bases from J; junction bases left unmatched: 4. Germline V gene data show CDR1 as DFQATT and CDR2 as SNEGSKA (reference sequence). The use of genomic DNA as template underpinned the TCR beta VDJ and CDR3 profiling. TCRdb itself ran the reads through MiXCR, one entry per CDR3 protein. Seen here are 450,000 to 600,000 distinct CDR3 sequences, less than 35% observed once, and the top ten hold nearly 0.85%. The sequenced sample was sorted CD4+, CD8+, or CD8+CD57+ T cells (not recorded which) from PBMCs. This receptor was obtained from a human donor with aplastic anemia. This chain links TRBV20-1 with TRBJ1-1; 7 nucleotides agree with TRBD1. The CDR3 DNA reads TGCAGTGCTGACAGGGTCGGCACTGAAGCTTTCTTT. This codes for CSADRVGTEAFF.